The subject of this entry is one T cell receptor (beta chain). Disease in patients was locally advanced or metastatic urothelial carcinoma. TCRdb keeps only in-frame clones here, not all; method: immunoSEQ multiplex PCR. The sample comprises 30,000 or so clones, 80% to 90% of which are singletons, and roughly 29% rests with the top ten. The record originates from a study of PD-L1 blockade in urothelial cancer. This CDR3 is built from 14 residues. Germline V gives CDR1 SGHKS, CDR2 YYEKEE (reference sequence). The V and J ends lost 2 bases and 5 bases respectively, with 14 bases between them. The sequencing used PBMCs, collected around atezolizumab (anti-PD-L1) treatment. The receptor's source is a man in his 60s with urothelial cancer. The V and J genes are TRBV5-5 and TRBJ2-7, with D uncertain. The CDR3 is CASSFEVKVDEQYF. CDR3 bases: TGTGCCAGCAGCTTCGAGGTCAAGGTCGACGAGCAGTACTTC.